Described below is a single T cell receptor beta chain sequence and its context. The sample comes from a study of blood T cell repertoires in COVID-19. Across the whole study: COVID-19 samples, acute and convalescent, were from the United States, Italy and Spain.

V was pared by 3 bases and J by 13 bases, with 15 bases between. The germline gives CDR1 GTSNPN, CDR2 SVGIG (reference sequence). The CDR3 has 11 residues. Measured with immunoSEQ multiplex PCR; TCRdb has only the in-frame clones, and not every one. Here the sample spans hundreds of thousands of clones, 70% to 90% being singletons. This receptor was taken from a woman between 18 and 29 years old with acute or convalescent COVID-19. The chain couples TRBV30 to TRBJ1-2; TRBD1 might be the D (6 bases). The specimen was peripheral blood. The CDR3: CAWRSKQGVTF. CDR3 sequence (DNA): TGTGCCTGGAGGTCGAAACAGGGCGTCACCTTC.